This TCR beta chain was retrieved from a study of regulatory T cells in long-lasting Graves disease listed by TCRdb under 2021. As for the study more broadly: Persistent Graves' disease was defined as persistently positive TSH receptor autoantibodies together with antithyroid drug treatment for over 5 years. Peripheral blood TCR sequencing and RNA sequencing compared persistent Graves' disease patients with newly diagnosed Graves' disease patients. A total of roughly 33 samples were covered by TCR sequencing, comprising some 13 persistent and around 20 newly diagnosed Graves' disease patients. In the clinical cohort, patients with persistent Graves' disease had used antithyroid drugs for an average of roughly ten years. The study was registered as a clinical trial and conducted in China. Overall results and qualifications from the work: Persistent Graves' disease patients showed lower TCR Shannon entropy and fewer highly expanded clones than newly diagnosed patients, suggesting clonal expansion. Persistent patients shared more public clonotypes among themselves (approximately 2,500) than newly diagnosed patients did (roughly 910). The authors acknowledged the small sample size as a limitation that may reduce accuracy. Sequencing and analysis were limited to the TCR beta chain. Peripheral blood alone was examined, since thyroid tissue, which constituted the primary lesion, could not be accessed. Preferential use of TRBV28, TRBJ1-2 and TRBJ2-5 was observed in persistent disease, whereas TRBV20-1 and TRBJ2-1 were favored in newly diagnosed disease.

Explained via the paper, the time point label denotes: persistent/refractory GD, antithyroid drugs over 5 years with positive TRAb. For both TCR sequencing and RNA sequencing, RNA was extracted from PBMCs in TRIzol. The diagnosis of Graves' disease followed American Thyroid Association guidelines. Patients for the study were recruited at an endocrinology department in Xi'an, China. From each patient, 7.5 to 9.5 milliliters of peripheral blood was collected into an EDTA anticoagulant tube. Ficoll Paque Plus density gradient separation was used to isolate PBMCs, and no further T cell sorting was done. An Agilent 2100 Bioanalyzer and agarose gel were used to check RNA quality, and a NanoDrop 2000 was used to measure RNA concentration. The CDR3 spans 16 residues, from the cysteine through the phenylalanine. Just the 48-base CDR3 DNA is kept, in frame starting at base 1. V is trimmed back by 6 bases and J by 7 bases, and the junction contains 12 bases that no gene match accounts for. The germline V gene gives CDR1 as WSHSY and CDR2 as SAAADI.

Library preparation was by multiplex PCR. TCRdb lists the instrument as Illumina HiSeq 4000. TCR beta libraries were built with iRepertoire HTBI primers and Arm-PCR amplification of CDR3 regions. Before sequencing, the PCR products went through gel purification. Per the authors' processing: A total of some 65 TRBV and approximately 13 TRBJ segments were identified across samples and were used for gene usage analysis of CDR3 amino acid clonotypes. Filtered high-quality paired reads were merged into contigs using COPE and FqMerger. BLAST was used to align contigs to IMGT TRBV, TRBD and TRBJ reference genes, with CDR3 defined following IMGT. Highly expanded clones were defined as clonotypes with a frequency above 0.1%. Shannon entropy was used to measure repertoire diversity, and the Gini coefficient was used to measure V-J evenness. Clonotypes shared by more than one individual were considered public. TCRdb reprocessing: public reads trimmed at Q25 with fastp, clones called with MiXCR, in-frame beta chains kept. Each CDR3 protein gets just one entry, which takes the most common genes and DNA from the rows behind it. The V and J calls were determined by TCRdb, not by the authors. In all, the sample holds a few hundred thousand distinct CDR3 sequences, and roughly a quarter of those were seen once. The ten largest clonotypes hold around 24% of the sample.

With respect to this clonotype: Its antigen is unknown. Base qualities are not at hand, and no much larger clone is one base apart.

The receptor's source is a female donor with Graves disease. The receptor chain draws on TRBV10-2 and TRBJ2-2; 9 nucleotides in the junction match TRBD1. The sequencing used peripheral blood mononuclear cells (PBMCs), collected when the disease was refractory, from a patient treated with antithyroid drugs. At the DNA level, the sequence is TGCGCCAGCAGAGAGCGAGGGACAGGGAGTATCGGGGAGCTGTTTTTT. Its protein reads: CASRERGTGSIGELFF.